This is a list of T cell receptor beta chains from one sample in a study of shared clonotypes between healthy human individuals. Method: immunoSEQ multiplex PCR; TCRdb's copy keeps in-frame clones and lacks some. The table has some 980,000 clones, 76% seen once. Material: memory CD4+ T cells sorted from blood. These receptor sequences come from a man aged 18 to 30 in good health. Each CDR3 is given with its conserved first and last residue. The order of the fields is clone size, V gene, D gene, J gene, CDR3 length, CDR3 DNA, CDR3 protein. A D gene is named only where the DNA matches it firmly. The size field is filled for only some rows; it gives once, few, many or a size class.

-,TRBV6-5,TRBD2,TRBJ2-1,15,TGTGCCAGCAGCCGGGCGGCGGGAGGCTACAATGAGCAGTTCTTC,CASSRAAGGYNEQFF
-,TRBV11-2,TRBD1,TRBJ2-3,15,TGTGCCAGCAGCACGGGACAGGGGGTATCAGATACGCAGTATTTT,CASSTGQGVSDTQYF
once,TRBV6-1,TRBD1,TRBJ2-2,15,TGTGCCCCCCGAAAAATCGACAGGGACACCGGGGAGCTGTTTTTT,CAPRKIDRDTGELFF
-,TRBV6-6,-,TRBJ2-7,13,TGTGCCAGCAGTTACGGGGTATCCTACGAGCAGTACTTC,CASSYGVSYEQYF
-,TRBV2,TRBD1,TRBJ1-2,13,TGTGCCAGCAGTGGTTGGACAGGGGAGCGCTACACCTTC,CASSGWTGERYTF
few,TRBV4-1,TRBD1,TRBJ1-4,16,TGCGCCAGCAGCCAAGATGGGACAGCGGTTAGGGAAAAACTGTTTTTT,CASSQDGTAVREKLFF
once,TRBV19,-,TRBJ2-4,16,TGTGCCAGTAGTATTAGGGACTCCCTAGCCAAAAACATTCAGTACTTC,CASSIRDSLAKNIQYF
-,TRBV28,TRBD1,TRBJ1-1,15,TGTGCCAGCAGTGGGGGGACAGCCCTGAACACTGAAGCTTTCTTT,CASSGGTALNTEAFF
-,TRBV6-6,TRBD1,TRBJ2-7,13,TGTGCCAGCAGAAGGACAGGGGGCCACGAGCAGTACTTC,CASRRTGGHEQYF
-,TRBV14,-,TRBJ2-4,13,TGTGCCAGCAGCCTAACAGGGCTAAGCATTCAGTACTTC,CASSLTGLSIQYF
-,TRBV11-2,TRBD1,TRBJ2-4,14,TGTGCCAGCAGCTTTTCGGGACAGGGGGCGGGTCAGTACTTC,CASSFSGQGAGQYF
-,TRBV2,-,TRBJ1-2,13,TGTGCCAGCAGTGAAACGGGCGCCTATGGCTACACCTTC,CASSETGAYGYTF
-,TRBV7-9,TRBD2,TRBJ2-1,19,TGTGCCAGCAGCTCGGGACTAGCGGGACTCGAGACTATCTACAATGAGCAGTTCTTC,CASSSGLAGLETIYNEQFF
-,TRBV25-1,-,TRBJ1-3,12,TGTGCCAGCAGGTCCGCTGGAAACACCATATATTTT,CASRSAGNTIYF
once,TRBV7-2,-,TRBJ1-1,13,TGTGCCAGCAGCTTAAGAACCTTCTCTGAAGCTTTCTTT,CASSLRTFSEAFF
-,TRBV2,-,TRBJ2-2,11,TGTGCCAGCAGTGATTCGGTGGCCGCGTTTTTT,CASSDSVAAFF
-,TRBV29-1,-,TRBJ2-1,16,TGCAGCGTTACTCCCCCCCTGGCGGACTCCTACAATGAGCAGTTCTTC,CSVTPPLADSYNEQFF
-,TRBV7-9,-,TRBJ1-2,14,TGTGCCAGCAGCGGGCGACAGGAGTCCCATGGCTACACCTTC,CASSGRQESHGYTF
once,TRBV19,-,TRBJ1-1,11,TGTGCCAGTAGTTCCCCCGTGGGAGCTTTCTTT,CASSSPVGAFF
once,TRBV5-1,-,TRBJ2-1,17,TGCGCCAGCAGCCCCATATTGGGTGGGGGCGGGAACAATGAGCAGTTCTTC,CASSPILGGGGNNEQFF
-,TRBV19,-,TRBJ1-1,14,TGTGCCAGTAGTCCAGGAGTTTTGGGCACTGAAGCTTTCTTT,CASSPGVLGTEAFF
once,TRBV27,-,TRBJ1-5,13,TGTGCCAGCAGTCCCCCAGGGAATCAGCCCCAGCATTTT,CASSPPGNQPQHF
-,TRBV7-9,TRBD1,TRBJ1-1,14,TGTGCCAGCAGCTTCAGGGGGGGGAACACTGAAGCTTTCTTT,CASSFRGGNTEAFF
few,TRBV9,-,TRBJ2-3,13,TGTGCCAGCAGCAGGGCCTTTTCAGATACGCAGTATTTT,CASSRAFSDTQYF
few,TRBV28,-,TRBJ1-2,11,TGTGCCAGCAGTCTTTGGGAGGGCTACACCTTC,CASSLWEGYTF
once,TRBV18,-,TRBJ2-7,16,TGTGCCAGCTCACCTTCTTTAGCCGGGACCCTCTACGAGCAGTACTTC,CASSPSLAGTLYEQYF
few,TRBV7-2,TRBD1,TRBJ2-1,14,TGTGCCAGCAGCTTCCAGGGACAGTACAATGAGCAGTTCTTC,CASSFQGQYNEQFF
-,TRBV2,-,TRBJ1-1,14,TGTGCCAGCAGTGATAAGATGGGAAACACTGAAGCTTTCTTT,CASSDKMGNTEAFF